This T cell receptor beta chain was retrieved from a study of blood T cell repertoires in COVID-19. About the research overall: Spain, Italy and the United States supplied samples that represented acute and convalescent COVID-19. The analysed material was cDNA or gDNA that came from T cells, B-cell-depleted T cells, or PBMCs.

The germline V gene encodes CDR1 MNHEY and CDR2 SVGEGT. The CDR3 runs 18 residues. Deletions cut 0 bases from V and 0 bases from J, with 15 bases between. In the source study's methods: Amplifying reference gene primers gave estimates of nucleated cell counts. The method was immunoSEQ multiplex PCR; TCRdb's version includes in-frame clones alone and lacks a portion of them. The V and J calls and clone size are taken from that table; D and trimming were inferred from the DNA. Found here are 84,000 or so clones, roughly 80% of them singletons; the top ten hold roughly 45%. This TCR derives from a human donor in a cohort sampled during active COVID-19. The V gene is TRBV6-2 or TRBV6-3, the J gene TRBJ2-1; TRBD1 is a possible D gene (6 bases). Material for sequencing was peripheral blood. The CDR3 loop is CASSYSPQGLGSYNEQFF. In nucleotides, the CDR3 is TGTGCCAGCAGTTACTCCCCCCAGGGGTTGGGCTCCTACAATGAGCAGTTCTTC.